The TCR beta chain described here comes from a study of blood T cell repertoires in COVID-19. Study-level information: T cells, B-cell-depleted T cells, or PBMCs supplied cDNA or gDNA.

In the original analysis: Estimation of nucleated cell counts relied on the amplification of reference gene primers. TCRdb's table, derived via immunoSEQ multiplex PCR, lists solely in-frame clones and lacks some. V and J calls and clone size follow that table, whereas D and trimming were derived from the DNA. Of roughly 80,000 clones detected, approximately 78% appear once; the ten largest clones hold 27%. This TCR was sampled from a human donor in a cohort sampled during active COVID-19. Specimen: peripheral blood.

CDR3 sequence (DNA): TGTGCCAGCAGCTCCCTTGCGGGTGGGGAGACCCAGTACTTC. Translated, it gives CASSSLAGGETQYF. V and J are TRBV7-9 and TRBJ2-5; D possibly corresponds to TRBD2 (5 bases). In germline, CDR1 is SEHNR, CDR2 FQNEAQ (reference sequence). Trimming stripped 4 bases from V and 5 bases from J, with 14 bases between. CDR3 length: 14 amino acids.